Listed here are 10 T cell receptor beta chains from one sample, sequenced in a study of cytomegalovirus exposure and HLA in healthy donors. Assay: immunoSEQ multiplex PCR; the TCRdb copy retains only in-frame clones and omits some. The sample records some 350,000 clones, about nine tenths being singletons. Material: PBMCs. The receptors shown here come from a woman under 40 in good health and CMV-seropositive.

The chain joins TRBV27 to TRBJ2-7; D remains ambiguous. The length of the CDR3 is 13 residues. Per germline, CDR1 MNHEY and CDR2 SMNVEV (reference sequence). Trimming took 5 bases from V and 4 from J, leaving 12 bases between them. CDR3 in DNA: TGTGCCAGCAGTCTCGGCGCGCTTTACGAGCAGTACTTC. This gives the protein CASSLGALYEQYF.

The genes are TRBV5-1 and TRBJ2-7, with 11 positions matching TRBD2. Germline V CDR1 and CDR2: SGHRS, YFSETQ. The CDR3 has 14 residues. Trimming at V came to 4 bases and at J to 3 bases, leaving 3 bases not matched to a gene. The CDR3 bases are TGCGCCAGCAGCCAGGGACTAGCGGACTACGAGCAGTACTTC. The encoded protein is CASSQGLADYEQYF. Variable domain in full (rest from reference TRBV5-1 and TRBJ2-7): KAGVTQTPRYLIKTRGQQVTLSCSPISGHRSVSWYQQTPGQGLQFLFEYFSETQRNKGNFPGRFSGRQFSNSRSEMNVSTLELGDSALYLCASSQGLADYEQYFGPGTRLTVT.

The rearrangement uses TRBV13 and TRBJ2-7; the match to TRBD1 covers 7 bases. CDR1 is PRHDT, CDR2 FYEKMQ, per germline (reference sequence). The junction had 3 bases not matched to a gene; V was cut back by 4 bases and J by 6 bases. This CDR3 is 12 amino acids long. Written as DNA, the CDR3 is TGTGCCAGCAGCTCGACAGGGCTCGAGCAGTACTTC. This codes for CASSSTGLEQYF.

This clone was recorded once. The rearrangement links TRBV13 to TRBJ2-7, with TRBD2 as a possible D gene (5 bases). The CDR3 extends over 18 amino acids. Trimming took off 7 bases at V and 4 bases at J, with 29 bases between the two ends. CDR1 and CDR2 (germline): PRHDT, FYEKMQ (reference sequence). The CDR3 DNA sequence: TGTGCCAGCATGGCCCAGGACTCGCTGATTCTGGGCCAATACGAGCAGTACTTC. It encodes CASMAQDSLILGQYEQYF. Using reference TRBV13 and TRBJ2-7 for the parts outside the CDR3, the full variable domain is AAGVIQSPRHLIKEKRETATLKCYPIPRHDTVYWYQQGPGQDPQFLISFYEKMQSDKGSIPDRFSAQQFSDYHSELNMSSLELGDSALYFCASMAQDSLILGQYEQYFGPGTRLTVT.

This rearrangement joins TRBV5-4 to TRBJ2-7, with D perhaps matching TRBD1 (6 bases). Germline-derived CDR1 and CDR2 are SGHNT and YYREEE (reference sequence). V lost 0 bases to trimming and J lost 2 bases, with 12 bases between them. The CDR3 is 15 residues long. The CDR3 sequence: CASSLGTAPPYEQYF. CDR3 coding DNA: TGTGCCAGCAGCTTGGGGACAGCTCCCCCCTACGAGCAGTACTTC.

The chain joins TRBV19 to TRBJ2-7; the match to TRBD1 covers 7 bases. The germline gives CDR1 LNHDA, CDR2 SQIVND (reference sequence). The CDR3 has 15 residues. V trimming: 3 bases; J trimming: 1 base; junction bases outside the gene matches: 6. CDR3 in DNA: TGTGCCAGTAGTATGGGCAGGGGGAATTCCTACGAGCAGTACTTC. As protein: CASSMGRGNSYEQYF.

The chain joins TRBV29-1 to TRBJ1-1; TRBD1 is a possible D gene (5 bases). The CDR3 is 14 residues long. V gave up 4 bases and J gave up 4 bases, with 16 bases separating them. In germline, CDR1 is SQVTM, CDR2 ANQGSEA. The CDR3 spells CSVGQGPWGTEAFF. CDR3 coding DNA: TGCAGCGTTGGGCAGGGACCCTGGGGCACTGAAGCTTTCTTT.

The chain links TRBV5-6 to TRBJ2-5; a weak D match, TRBD1 (5 bases). Germline values: CDR1 SGHDT, CDR2 YYEEEE. CDR3 length: 15 residues. Trimming pared 4 bases from V and 2 bases from J, leaving 15 bases between. The CDR3 sequence: CASSVGQGRQETQYF. The CDR3, as DNA: TGTGCCAGCAGCGTCGGACAAGGGCGGCAAGAGACCCAGTACTTC.

V usage is TRBV28 and J usage is TRBJ1-2; 8 bases are a match to TRBD1. J was trimmed by 6 bases and V by 4 bases; bases with no gene match: 13. Germline V CDR1 and CDR2: MDHEN, SYDVKM. CDR3 length equals 16 residues. CDR3 DNA sequence: TGTGCCAGCAGTTCGACAGGGGAAATCGTCTGGGATGGCTACACCTTC. Protein: CASSSTGEIVWDGYTF.

The chain joins TRBV14 to TRBJ1-1; TRBD1 is a possible D gene (6 bases). Looked up from germline, CDR1 is SGHDN and CDR2 is FVKESK. This CDR3 region has 13 residues. V was cut by 5 bases and J by 1 base, with 8 bases left in between. CDR3 nucleotide sequence: TGTGCCAGCAGCGCAGGGGCGAACACTGAAGCTTTCTTT. Amino acids: CASSAGANTEAFF.